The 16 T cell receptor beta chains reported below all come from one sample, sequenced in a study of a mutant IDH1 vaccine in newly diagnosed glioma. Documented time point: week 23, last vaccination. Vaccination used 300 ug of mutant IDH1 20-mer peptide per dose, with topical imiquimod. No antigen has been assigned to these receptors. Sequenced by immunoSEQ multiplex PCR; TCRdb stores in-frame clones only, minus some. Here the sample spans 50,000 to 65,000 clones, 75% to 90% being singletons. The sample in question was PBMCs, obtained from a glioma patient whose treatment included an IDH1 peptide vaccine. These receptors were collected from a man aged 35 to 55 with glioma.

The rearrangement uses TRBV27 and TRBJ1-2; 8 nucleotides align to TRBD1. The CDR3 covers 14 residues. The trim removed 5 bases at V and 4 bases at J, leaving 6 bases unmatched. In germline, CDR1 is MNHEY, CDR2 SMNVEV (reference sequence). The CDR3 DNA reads TGTGCCAGCAGTCCAGGGGGCATGGTCTATGGCTACACCTTC. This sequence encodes CASSPGGMVYGYTF.

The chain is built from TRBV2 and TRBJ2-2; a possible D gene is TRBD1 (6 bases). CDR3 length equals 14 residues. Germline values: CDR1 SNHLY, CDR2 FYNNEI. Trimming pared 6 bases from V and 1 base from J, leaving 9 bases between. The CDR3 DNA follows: TGTGCCAGCAGGGGGACATTGAACACCGGGGAGCTGTTTTTT. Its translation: CASRGTLNTGELFF. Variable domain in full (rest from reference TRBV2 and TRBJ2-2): EPEVTQTPSHQVTQMGQEVILRCVPISNHLYFYWYRQILGQKVEFLVSFYNNEISEKSEIFDDQFSVERPDGSNFTLKIRSTKLEDSAMYFCASRGTLNTGELFFGEGSRLTVL.

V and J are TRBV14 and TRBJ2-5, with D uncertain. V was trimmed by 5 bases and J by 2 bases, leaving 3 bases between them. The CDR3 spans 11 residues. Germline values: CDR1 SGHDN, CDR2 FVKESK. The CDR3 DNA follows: TGTGCCAGCAGCGTGCAAGAGACCCAGTACTTC. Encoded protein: CASSVQETQYF.

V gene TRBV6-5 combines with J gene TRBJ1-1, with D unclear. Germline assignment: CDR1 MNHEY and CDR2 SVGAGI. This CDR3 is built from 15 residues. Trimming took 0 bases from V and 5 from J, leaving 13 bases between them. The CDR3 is CASSYSAGRGTEAFF. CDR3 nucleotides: TGTGCCAGCAGTTACTCCGCCGGGCGCGGGACTGAAGCTTTCTTT.

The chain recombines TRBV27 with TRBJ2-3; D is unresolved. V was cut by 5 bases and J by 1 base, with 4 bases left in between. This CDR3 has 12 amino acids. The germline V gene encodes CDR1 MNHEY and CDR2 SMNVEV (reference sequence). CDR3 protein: CASSPGTDTQYF. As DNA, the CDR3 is TGTGCCAGCAGTCCAGGCACAGATACGCAGTATTTT.

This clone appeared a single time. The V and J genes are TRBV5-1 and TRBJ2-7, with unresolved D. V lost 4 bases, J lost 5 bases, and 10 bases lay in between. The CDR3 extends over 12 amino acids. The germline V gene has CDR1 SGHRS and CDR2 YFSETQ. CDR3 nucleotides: TGCGCCAGCAGCAGTACCCATAACGAGCAGTACTTC. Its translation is CASSSTHNEQYF.

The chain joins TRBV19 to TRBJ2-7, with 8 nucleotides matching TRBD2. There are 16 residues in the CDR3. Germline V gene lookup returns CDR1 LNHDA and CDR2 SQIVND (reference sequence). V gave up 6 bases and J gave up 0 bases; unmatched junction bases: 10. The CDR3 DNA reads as TGTGCCAGTAGCGACCCGGGACTAGGGAGCTCCTACGAGCAGTACTTC. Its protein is CASSDPGLGSSYEQYF.

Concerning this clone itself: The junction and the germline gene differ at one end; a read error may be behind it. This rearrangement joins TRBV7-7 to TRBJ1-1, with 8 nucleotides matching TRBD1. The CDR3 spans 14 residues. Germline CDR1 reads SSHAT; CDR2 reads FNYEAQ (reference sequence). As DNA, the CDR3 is TGTGCTAGCAGCCCGGGACAGGTGTACACTGAAGCTTTCTTT. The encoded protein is CASSPGQVYTEAFF.

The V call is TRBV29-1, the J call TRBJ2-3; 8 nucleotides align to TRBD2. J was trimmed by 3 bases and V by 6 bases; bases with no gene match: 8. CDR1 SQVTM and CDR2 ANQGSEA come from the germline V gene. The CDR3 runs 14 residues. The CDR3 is CSVRAGGSTDTQYF. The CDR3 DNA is TGCAGCGTCCGCGCGGGGGGTAGTACAGATACGCAGTATTTT.

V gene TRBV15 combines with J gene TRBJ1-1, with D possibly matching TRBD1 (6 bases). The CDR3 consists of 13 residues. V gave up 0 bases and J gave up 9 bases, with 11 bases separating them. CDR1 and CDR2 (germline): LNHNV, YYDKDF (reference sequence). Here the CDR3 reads CATSRDFRDKAFF. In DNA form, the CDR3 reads TGTGCCACCAGCAGAGATTTCAGGGACAAAGCTTTCTTT.

The CDR3 DNA follows: TGTGCCAGCAGCTGGGGAGACCGGGAGCAGTTCTTC. It is translated as CASSWGDREQFF. The chain is built from TRBV13 and TRBJ2-1; a possible D gene is TRBD2 (5 bases). Germline V gene sequence: CDR1 PRHDT, CDR2 FYEKMQ (reference sequence). The CDR3 covers 12 residues. V was pared by 4 bases and J by 10 bases, with 11 bases between. The full variable domain, rest sourced from reference TRBV13 and TRBJ2-1, is AAGVIQSPRHLIKEKRETATLKCYPIPRHDTVYWYQQGPGQDPQFLISFYEKMQSDKGSIPDRFSAQQFSDYHSELNMSSLELGDSALYFCASSWGDREQFFGPGTRLTVL.

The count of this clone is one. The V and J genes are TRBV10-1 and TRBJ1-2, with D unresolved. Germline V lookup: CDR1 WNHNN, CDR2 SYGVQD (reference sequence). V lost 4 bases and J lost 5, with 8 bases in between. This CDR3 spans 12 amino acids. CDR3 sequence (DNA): TGCGCCAGCAGTGTTATAGTTTATGGCTACACCTTC. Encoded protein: CASSVIVYGYTF.

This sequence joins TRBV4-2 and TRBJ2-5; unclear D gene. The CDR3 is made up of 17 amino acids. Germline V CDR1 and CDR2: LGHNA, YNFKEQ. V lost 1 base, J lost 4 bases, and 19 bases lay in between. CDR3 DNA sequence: TGTGCCAGCAGCCAAGCCTCCCAAGGGAAAGTAGGAGAGACCCAGTACTTC. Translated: CASSQASQGKVGETQYF.

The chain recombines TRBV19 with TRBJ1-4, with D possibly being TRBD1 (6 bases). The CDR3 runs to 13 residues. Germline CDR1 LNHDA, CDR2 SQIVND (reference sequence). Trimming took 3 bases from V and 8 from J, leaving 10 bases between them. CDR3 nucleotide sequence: TGTGCCAGTAGTATCGGCAGGGGAGAAAAACTGTTTTTT. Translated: CASSIGRGEKLFF.

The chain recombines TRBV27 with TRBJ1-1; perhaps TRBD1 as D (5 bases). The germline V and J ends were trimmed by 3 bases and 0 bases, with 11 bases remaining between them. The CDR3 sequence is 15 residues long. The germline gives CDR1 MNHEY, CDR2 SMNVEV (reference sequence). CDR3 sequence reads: CASSFLGALNTEAFF. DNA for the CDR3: TGTGCCAGCAGTTTTCTCGGGGCCTTGAACACTGAAGCTTTCTTT.

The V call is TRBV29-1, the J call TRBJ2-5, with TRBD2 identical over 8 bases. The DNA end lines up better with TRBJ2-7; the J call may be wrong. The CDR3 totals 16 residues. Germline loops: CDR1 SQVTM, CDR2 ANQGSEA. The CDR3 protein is CSVVGLAGINPYEQYF. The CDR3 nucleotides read TGCAGCGTTGTAGGGCTAGCGGGTATAAACCCCTACGAGCAGTACTTC.